The clone carrying this TCR beta chain was detected ten times or more. Its matching antigen is unknown. The data are from a study of tumor-infiltrating lymphocytes in primary liver carcinoma. Study-level points and caveats: Tumor region pairs shared more overlap than did tumor-adjacent and tumor-blood pairs.

Scientists recovered RNA and DNA together from roughly 20-30 mg of unsorted bulk tissue. Making TCR beta cDNA involved approximately 0.5 ug total RNA and a constant-region primer. Sequencing libraries for TCR beta derived from three nested multiplex PCR rounds that used slightly modified ARM-PCR. The two initial PCR rounds, roughly 10 cycles each, used TRBV1-TRBV30 forward and C-beta reverse primers. TCRdb reprocessed the multiplex PCR reads with MiXCR, giving one entry per CDR3 protein. The table includes around 80,000 distinct CDR3 sequences, 72% detected once. The CDR3 covers 20 residues. V shed 1 base and J 2 bases; nucleotides not matched to a gene: 10. From germline, CDR1 is MGHRA and CDR2 YSYEKL.

Sequences were obtained from liver tumor tissue from sampling region 1. Subset defined: tumor region T1, superior pole. This TCR came from a man aged 35-49 years with primary liver carcinoma and hepatitis B virus infection. This chain joins TRBV4-1 and TRBJ2-1; 14 nucleotides align to TRBD2. In nucleotides, the CDR3 is TGCGCCAGCAGCCAAGGTTGGACTAGCGGGAGGAAGGTAACCTACAATGAGCAGTTCTTC. Translating it yields CASSQGWTSGRKVTYNEQFF.